Each of the 13 T cell receptor beta chains below was sequenced from the same sample in a study of cytomegalovirus exposure and HLA in healthy donors (dated by TCRdb to 2016 to 2017). Library creation used the immunoSEQ multiplex PCR assay. A mixture of 60 forward primers for TCR Vbeta segments and 13 reverse primers for TCR Jbeta segments was used in the multiplex PCR. In TCRdb, the immuneACCESS table is reduced to in-frame sequences with V and J assigned. These tables do not hold every clone; where another copy was compared, an unresolved V gene accounts for under half, and the others remain unexplained. Recorded for this sample are about 93,000 clones; around 81% of them occurred a single time. The top ten clones comprise 0.57% of the sample. The specimen was PBMCs. The receptors derive from a man aged 25 to 40 in good health and CMV-seronegative.

The rearrangement joins TRBV6-5 to TRBJ1-1; no firm D call. The V end was cut by 5 bases, the J end by 2 bases, with 9 bases between. Germline CDR1 and CDR2: MNHEY and SVGAGI. The CDR3 extends over 13 amino acids. CDR3 bases: TGTGCCAGCAGTCAGGAGGCTAACACTGAAGCTTTCTTT. This translates into CASSQEANTEAFF.

The chain carries TRBV27 and TRBJ1-1, with 7 positions matching TRBD1. Trimming removed 0 bases from V and 2 bases from J; junction bases left unmatched: 3. The V gene's germline CDR1 is MNHEY and CDR2 SMNVEV (reference sequence). CDR3 length equals 15 residues. The CDR3 loop is CASSLSGTVNTEAFF. The CDR3 DNA follows: TGTGCCAGCAGTTTATCGGGGACAGTCAACACTGAAGCTTTCTTT.

J is TRBJ1-1 and V is TRBV5-1; D remains unclear. Germline CDR1 and CDR2: SGHRS and YFSETQ. V shed 4 bases and J shed 2 bases, with 9 bases lying between them. This CDR3 comprises 13 residues. CDR3 coding DNA: TGCGCCAGCAGCCCCGGGGTAAACACTGAAGCTTTCTTT. Its translation: CASSPGVNTEAFF.

The chain couples TRBV4-1 to TRBJ2-4, with a possible D match to TRBD2 (7 bases). This CDR3 is 18 amino acids long. Germline V gene sequence: CDR1 MGHRA, CDR2 YSYEKL. V gave up 0 bases and J gave up 1 base, with 16 bases separating them. CDR3 in amino acids: CASSQEGGGSVAKNIQYF. The DNA of the CDR3 is TGCGCCAGCAGCCAAGAAGGGGGGGGATCGGTGGCCAAAAACATTCAGTACTTC.

The chain employs TRBV11-2 and TRBJ1-1; D possibly corresponds to TRBD1 (6 bases). V lost 4 bases, J lost 0 bases, and 15 bases lay in between. The CDR3 contains 16 residues. Germline assignment: CDR1 SGHAT and CDR2 FQNNGV. The CDR3 DNA follows: TGTGCCAGCAGCTACTCCTACAGGGAAATGAACACTGAAGCTTTCTTT. This codes for CASSYSYREMNTEAFF.

This chain uses TRBV4-3 with TRBJ1-2; TRBD1 might be the D (5 bases). Germline V gene sequence: CDR1 LGHNA, CDR2 YSLEER. V lost 1 base and J lost 8, with 17 bases in between. The CDR3 spans 15 residues. CDR3 amino acids: CASSQVLRDLGGYTF. The CDR3 DNA follows: TGCGCCAGCAGCCAAGTGCTCAGGGATCTGGGGGGCTACACCTTC.

This chain uses TRBV2 with TRBJ1-3, with 7 nucleotides matching TRBD1. The ends lost 4 bases at V and 7 bases at J; junction bases unmatched: 10. The germline V gene encodes CDR1 SNHLY and CDR2 FYNNEI. This CDR3 region has 15 residues. CDR3 in amino acids: CASSVLSAQGNTIYF. DNA of the CDR3: TGTGCCAGCAGTGTCTTGAGTGCACAGGGGAACACCATATATTTT.

J is TRBJ2-3 and V is TRBV11-3; 10 bases are a match to TRBD2. The germline V gene has CDR1 SGHNT and CDR2 YENEEA. The CDR3 is 17 amino acids. Germline trimming cut 4 bases from V and 9 bases from J; bases unmatched to any gene: 16. CDR3 sequence: CASSSLAGAGGVGTQYF. In DNA, the CDR3 is TGTGCCAGCAGCTCCCTAGCGGGAGCCGGGGGGGTTGGCACGCAGTATTTT.

This clone was picked up a small number of times. The chain links TRBV27 to TRBJ2-7; 7 positions match TRBD1. The CDR3 runs 13 residues. The germline V gene has CDR1 MNHEY and CDR2 SMNVEV (reference sequence). The junction had 6 bases not matched to a gene; V was cut back by 8 bases and J by 2 bases. CDR3 sequence (DNA): TGTGCCAGCCGGGACAGTGGAACCTACGAGCAGTACTTC. This codes for CASRDSGTYEQYF.

The chain joins TRBV28 to TRBJ2-1; 7 positions agree with TRBD2. This CDR3 region has 17 residues. CDR1 and CDR2 from the germline V gene are MDHEN and SYDVKM. The trim removed 2 bases at V and 8 bases at J, leaving 15 bases unmatched. The CDR3 is CASSLIAGVGFVYEQFF. CDR3 in DNA: TGTGCCAGCAGTTTAATTGCGGGAGTCGGGTTTGTCTATGAGCAGTTCTTC.

This clone appeared a few times. V usage is TRBV6-5 and J usage is TRBJ1-1; 7 bases line up with TRBD1. Germline loops: CDR1 MNHEY, CDR2 SVGAGI. CDR3 length equals 13 residues. The trim removed 6 bases at V and 3 bases at J, leaving 4 bases unmatched. The CDR3 DNA reads TGTGCCAGCAGCCGGGGACAGTACACTGAAGCTTTCTTT. It yields the protein CASSRGQYTEAFF.

The chain recombines TRBV6-5 with TRBJ1-1; D call uncertain. CDR1 is MNHEY, CDR2 SVGAGI, per germline. The CDR3 extends over 13 amino acids. V dropped 8 bases and J dropped 5 bases, with 15 bases sitting between them. In DNA, the CDR3 is TGTGCCAGCGGAAAACGAGGAAGGACTGAAGCTTTCTTT. It is translated as CASGKRGRTEAFF.

J is TRBJ2-5 and V is TRBV6-5, with 9 bases identical to TRBD1. The end of the DNA is better explained by TRBJ2-7, so the J call may be wrong. Germline V CDR1 and CDR2: MNHEY, SVGAGI. The CDR3 is 13 residues long. The CDR3 loop reads CASRGQGDYEQYF. For the CDR3, the DNA is TGTGCCAGCAGGGGACAGGGAGACTACGAGCAGTACTTC.